These 15 T cell receptor beta chains were all obtained from the same sample, sequenced in a study of cytomegalovirus exposure and HLA in healthy donors. The primer mix had 60 Vbeta and 13 Jbeta primers. The method was immunoSEQ multiplex PCR; TCRdb's version includes in-frame clones alone and lacks a portion of them. The sample comprises over 65,000 clones, roughly four fifths of which are singletons, and around 7% rests with the top ten. The specimen sequenced was PBMCs. These receptors all stem from a woman under 40 in good health and CMV-seropositive.

The chain combines TRBV11-2 with TRBJ1-5; 8 bases are shared with TRBD1. The CDR3 totals 15 residues. Germline CDR1 reads SGHAT; CDR2 reads FQNNGV. V lost 3 bases, J lost 2 bases, and 3 bases stayed unmatched. The CDR3 here is CASSLDRVGNQPQHF. For the CDR3, the DNA is TGTGCCAGCAGCTTGGACAGGGTTGGCAATCAGCCCCAGCATTTT.

This clone has just a few counts. The chain couples TRBV30 to TRBJ2-5; tentatively, D is TRBD2 (5 bases). The ends were cut back, 4 bases at V and 5 bases at J, with 8 bases in the middle. The V gene's germline CDR1 is GTSNPN and CDR2 SVGIG (reference sequence). The CDR3 length is 11 residues. Written as DNA, the CDR3 is TGTGCCTGGACTGGCGGGGAGACCCAGTACTTC. The encoded protein is CAWTGGETQYF.

The chain uses TRBV15 and TRBJ1-2, with TRBD1 identical over 10 bases. V shed 0 bases, J shed 1 base, and the junction held 2 bases outside the gene matches. The CDR3 sequence is 16 residues long. CDR1 and CDR2 (germline): LNHNV, YYDKDF (reference sequence). As DNA, the CDR3 is TGTGCCACCAGCAGAGATGGGACAGGGGTTAACTATGGCTACACCTTC. This translates into CATSRDGTGVNYGYTF.

The rearrangement uses TRBV7-9 and TRBJ2-7; a possible D gene is TRBD2 (6 bases). The CDR3 has 17 amino acids. The germline CDR1 and CDR2 sequences are SEHNR and FQNEAQ (reference sequence). The V and J ends lost 1 base and 1 base respectively, with 17 bases between them. The CDR3 DNA sequence: TGTGCCAGCAGCTTAGGGAGGTGGAGCGGGTTATCCTACGAGCAGTACTTC. The encoded protein is CASSLGRWSGLSYEQYF.

The chain recombines TRBV11-2 with TRBJ1-5; unclear D gene. V lost 0 bases, J lost 7 bases, and 7 bases lay in between. The germline V gene encodes CDR1 SGHAT and CDR2 FQNNGV. The CDR3 runs to 13 residues. In nucleotides, the CDR3 is TGTGCCAGCAGCTTAGAAGAGTGGCAGCCCCAGCATTTT. Its protein product is CASSLEEWQPQHF.

The V call is TRBV30, the J call TRBJ2-1; 14 positions agree with TRBD2. V shed 3 bases and J 10 bases; nucleotides not matched to a gene: 5. The CDR3 is made up of 14 amino acids. CDR1 is GTSNPN, CDR2 SVGIG, per germline (reference sequence). The CDR3 sequence: CAWRAGTSGGEQFF. DNA of the CDR3: TGTGCCTGGAGGGCCGGGACTAGCGGGGGCGAGCAGTTCTTC.

The chain uses TRBV19 and TRBJ1-1, with D possibly being TRBD1 (5 bases). Trimming took off 8 bases at V and 5 bases at J, with 9 bases between the two ends. The CDR3 totals 11 residues. CDR1 and CDR2 from the germline V gene are LNHDA and SQIVND (reference sequence). The CDR3 sequence: CASRKGTEAFF. The CDR3 nucleotides are TGTGCCAGTCGTAAGGGGACTGAAGCTTTCTTT.

The gene calls are TRBV6-5 and TRBJ1-2; 7 nucleotides line up with TRBD1. CDR3 length: 12 amino acids. Germline V gives CDR1 MNHEY, CDR2 SVGAGI. Trimming at V came to 6 bases and at J to 7 bases, leaving 5 bases not matched to a gene. The CDR3: CASSSTGVGYTF. CDR3 in DNA: TGTGCCAGCAGCAGCACAGGGGTTGGCTACACCTTC.

The gene calls are TRBV27 and TRBJ2-2; 7 bases map to TRBD1. The CDR3 spans 15 residues. Trimming took 4 bases from V and 10 from J; bases not matched to a gene: 12. The germline CDR1 and CDR2 sequences are MNHEY and SMNVEV (reference sequence). This CDR3 is CASSSPLYGTVELFF. The DNA for the CDR3 is TGTGCCAGCAGTTCCCCTCTCTACGGGACAGTGGAGCTGTTTTTT.

This clone was observed a handful of times. The gene calls are TRBV7-9 and TRBJ2-3, with 7 bases identical to TRBD1. The V segment lost 3 bases and the J segment 3 bases; nucleotides outside the gene matches: 3. The CDR3 sequence is 14 residues long. The germline V gene encodes CDR1 SEHNR and CDR2 FQNEAQ (reference sequence). CDR3 sequence: CASSLGTATDTQYF. CDR3 sequence (DNA): TGTGCCAGCAGCTTGGGGACAGCAACAGATACGCAGTATTTT.

This clone was seen a handful of times. The chain is built from TRBV11-2 and TRBJ1-1; TRBD1 might be the D (5 bases). The germline V and J ends were trimmed by 1 base and 4 bases, with 13 bases remaining between them. The CDR3 length is 15 residues. Looked up from germline, CDR1 is SGHAT and CDR2 is FQNNGV. The CDR3 nucleotides are TGTGCCAGCAGCTTAGTGCGGGGGGTGGGCACTGAAGCTTTCTTT. Translation gives CASSLVRGVGTEAFF.

The J gene is TRBJ2-2, the V gene TRBV4-2; possible D gene TRBD2, 5 bases. The germline V gene encodes CDR1 LGHNA and CDR2 YNFKEQ. Trimming removed 4 bases at V and 2 bases at J, with 11 bases between. The CDR3 covers 15 residues. The CDR3 DNA sequence: TGTGCCAGCAGCCGAGAGACGGGAAACACCGGGGAGCTGTTTTTT. Its protein is CASSRETGNTGELFF.

This clone was detected a few times. The chain is built from TRBV6-5 and TRBJ2-5, with D maybe TRBD2 (5 bases). CDR1 MNHEY and CDR2 SVGAGI come from the germline V gene. Trimming shortened V by 5 bases and J by 4 bases, and 14 bases separated the two germline ends. The CDR3 runs to 14 residues. The CDR3 loop reads CASSPGLVRETQYF. In DNA, the CDR3 is TGTGCCAGCAGTCCCGGACTGGTCCGAGAGACCCAGTACTTC.

The V gene is TRBV7-3, the J gene TRBJ2-2, with D hard to call. Deletions cut 3 bases from V and 4 bases from J, with 6 bases between. CDR3 size: 13 residues. Germline V gene sequence: CDR1 SGHTA, CDR2 FQGTGA. Written as DNA, the CDR3 is TGTGCCAGCAGCTTTTCCTTCACCGGGGAGCTGTTTTTT. It codes for CASSFSFTGELFF.

The CDR3 sequence: CASSLGRVGRLAWDEQFF. The DNA for the CDR3 is TGTGCCAGCAGCTTAGGTCGGGTAGGCAGACTAGCTTGGGATGAGCAGTTCTTC. The rearrangement joins TRBV7-2 to TRBJ2-1, with 7 bases lining up with TRBD2. The CDR3 covers 18 residues. J gave up 8 bases and V 1 base, and 17 bases lay outside the gene matches. Germline V gene sequence: CDR1 SGHTA, CDR2 FQGNSA.